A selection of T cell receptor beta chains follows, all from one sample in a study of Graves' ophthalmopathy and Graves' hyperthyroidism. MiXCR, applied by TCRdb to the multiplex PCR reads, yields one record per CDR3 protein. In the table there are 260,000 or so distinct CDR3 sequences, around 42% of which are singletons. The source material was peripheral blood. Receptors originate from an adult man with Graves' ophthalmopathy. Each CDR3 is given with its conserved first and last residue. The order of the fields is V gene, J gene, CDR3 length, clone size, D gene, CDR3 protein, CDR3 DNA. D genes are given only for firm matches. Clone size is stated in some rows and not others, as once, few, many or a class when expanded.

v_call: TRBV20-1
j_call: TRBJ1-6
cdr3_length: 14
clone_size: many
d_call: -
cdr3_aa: CSARGTGNNSPLHF
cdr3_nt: TGCAGTGCTAGAGGCACAGGGAATAATTCACCCCTCCACTTT

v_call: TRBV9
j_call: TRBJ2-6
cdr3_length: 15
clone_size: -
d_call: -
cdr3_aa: CASSPRSSGANVLTF
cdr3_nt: TGTGCCAGCAGCCCCCGGTCCTCTGGGGCCAACGTCCTGACTTTC

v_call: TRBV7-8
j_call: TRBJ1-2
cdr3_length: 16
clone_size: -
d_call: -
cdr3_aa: CASSLGASGTFYGYTF
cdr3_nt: TGTGCCAGCAGCTTAGGAGCATCCGGAACCTTCTATGGCTACACCTTC

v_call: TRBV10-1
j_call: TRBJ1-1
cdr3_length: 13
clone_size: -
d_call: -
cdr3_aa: CASSGDMNTEAFF
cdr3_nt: TGCGCCAGCAGTGGGGACATGAACACTGAAGCTTTCTTT

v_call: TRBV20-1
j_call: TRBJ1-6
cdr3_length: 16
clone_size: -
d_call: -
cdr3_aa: CSATRGAQNLNSPLHF
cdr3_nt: TGCAGTGCTACAAGGGGGGCCCAAAACCTTAATTCACCCCTCCACTTT

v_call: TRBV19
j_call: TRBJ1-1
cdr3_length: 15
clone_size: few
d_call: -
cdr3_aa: CAILSPSLLDTEAFF
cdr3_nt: TGTGCCATCCTGTCCCCCAGCCTGTTGGACACTGAAGCTTTCTTT

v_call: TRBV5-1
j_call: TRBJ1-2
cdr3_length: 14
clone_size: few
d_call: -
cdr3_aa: CASSLNRQPDGYTF
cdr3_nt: TGCGCCAGCAGCTTGAATAGACAGCCCGATGGCTACACCTTC

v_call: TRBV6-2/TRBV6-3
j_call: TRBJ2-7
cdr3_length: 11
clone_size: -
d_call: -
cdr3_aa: CASSWLYEQYF
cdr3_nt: TGTGCCAGCAGTTGGCTATACGAGCAGTACTTC

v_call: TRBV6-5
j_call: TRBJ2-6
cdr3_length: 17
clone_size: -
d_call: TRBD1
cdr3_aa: CASSYGTGRSGANVLTF
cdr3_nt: TGTGCCAGCAGTTACGGGACAGGGCGCTCTGGGGCCAACGTCCTGACTTTC

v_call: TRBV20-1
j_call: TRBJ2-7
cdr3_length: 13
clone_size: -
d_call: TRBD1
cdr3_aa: CSATRDSSYEQYF
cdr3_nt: TGCAGTGCTACCCGGGACAGTTCCTACGAGCAGTACTTC

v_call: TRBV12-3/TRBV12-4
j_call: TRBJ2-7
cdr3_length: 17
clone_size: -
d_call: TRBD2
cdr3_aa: CASSTTSGSDQAYEQYF
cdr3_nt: TGTGCCAGCAGTACGACTAGCGGGAGCGATCAAGCCTACGAGCAGTACTTC

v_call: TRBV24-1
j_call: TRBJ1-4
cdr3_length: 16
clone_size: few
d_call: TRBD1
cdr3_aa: CATSDAPGQGSEKLFF
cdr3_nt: TGTGCCACCAGTGATGCGCCGGGACAGGGTAGTGAAAAACTGTTTTTT

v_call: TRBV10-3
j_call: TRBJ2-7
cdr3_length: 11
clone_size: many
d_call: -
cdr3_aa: CAISDKSEQYF
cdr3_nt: TGTGCCATCAGTGACAAGTCCGAGCAGTACTTC

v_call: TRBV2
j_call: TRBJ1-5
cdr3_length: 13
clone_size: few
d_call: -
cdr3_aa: CASSIQGSQPQHF
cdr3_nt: TGTGCCAGCAGCATACAGGGTTCTCAGCCCCAGCATTTT

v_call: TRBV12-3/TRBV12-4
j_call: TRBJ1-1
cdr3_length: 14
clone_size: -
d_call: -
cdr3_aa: CASSLPRVLSEAFF
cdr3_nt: TGTGCCAGCAGTTTGCCCAGGGTCTTATCTGAAGCTTTCTTT

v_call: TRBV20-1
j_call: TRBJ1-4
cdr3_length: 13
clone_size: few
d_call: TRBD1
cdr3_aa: CSAGGQGNEKLFF
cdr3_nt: TGCAGTGCTGGGGGACAGGGGAATGAAAAACTGTTTTTT

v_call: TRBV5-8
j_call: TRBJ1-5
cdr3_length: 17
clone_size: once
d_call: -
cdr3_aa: CASSLWQSSMGNQPQHF
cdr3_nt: TGTGCCAGCAGCTTGTGGCAATCTAGTATGGGCAATCAGCCCCAGCATTTT

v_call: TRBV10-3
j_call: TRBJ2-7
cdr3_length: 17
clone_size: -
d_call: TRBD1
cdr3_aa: CAISPGQGAGSPYEQYF
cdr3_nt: TGTGCCATCAGCCCGGGACAGGGGGCAGGTTCTCCCTACGAGCAGTACTTC

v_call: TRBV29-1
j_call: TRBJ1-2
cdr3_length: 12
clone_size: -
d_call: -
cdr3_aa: CSSFESNYGYTF
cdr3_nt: TGCAGCAGTTTCGAGTCTAACTATGGCTACACCTTC

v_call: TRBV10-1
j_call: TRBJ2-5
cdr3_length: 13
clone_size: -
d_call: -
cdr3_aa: CASSSPNQETQYF
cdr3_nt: TGCGCCAGCTCAAGCCCCAACCAAGAGACCCAGTACTTC

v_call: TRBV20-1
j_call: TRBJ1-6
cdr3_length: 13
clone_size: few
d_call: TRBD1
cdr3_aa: CSAWDRGNSPLHF
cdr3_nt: TGCAGTGCTTGGGACAGGGGGAATTCACCCCTCCACTTT

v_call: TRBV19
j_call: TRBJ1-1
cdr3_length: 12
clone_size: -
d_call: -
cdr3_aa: CASNRGGTEAFF
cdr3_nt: TGTGCCAGCAATAGAGGAGGCACTGAAGCTTTCTTT

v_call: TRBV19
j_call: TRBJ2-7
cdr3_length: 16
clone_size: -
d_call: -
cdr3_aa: CASSTIRWDRGYEQYF
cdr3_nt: TGTGCCAGTAGTACGATTCGATGGGACCGAGGCTACGAGCAGTACTTC

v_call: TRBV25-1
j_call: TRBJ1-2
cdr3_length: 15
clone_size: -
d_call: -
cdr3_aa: CASSDVVSGEGGYTF
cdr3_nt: TGTGCCAGCAGTGACGTAGTTTCAGGGGAAGGTGGCTACACCTTC

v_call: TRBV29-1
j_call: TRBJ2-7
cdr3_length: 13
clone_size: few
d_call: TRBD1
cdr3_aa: CSAKTGGTYEQYF
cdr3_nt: TGCAGCGCAAAGACAGGGGGCACCTACGAGCAGTACTTC

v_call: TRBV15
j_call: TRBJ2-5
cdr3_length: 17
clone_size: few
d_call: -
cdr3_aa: CATSRGGPGGRGETQYF
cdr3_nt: TGTGCCACCAGCCGAGGAGGGCCCGGTGGCAGGGGAGAGACCCAGTACTTC

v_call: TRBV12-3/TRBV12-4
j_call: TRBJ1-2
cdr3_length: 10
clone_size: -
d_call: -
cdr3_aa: CASSLGLQTF
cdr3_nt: TGTGCCAGCAGTTTGGGTCTGCAAACCTTC

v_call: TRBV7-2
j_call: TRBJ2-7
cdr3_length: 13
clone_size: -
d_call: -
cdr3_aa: CASSLSGGNEQYF
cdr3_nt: TGTGCCAGCAGCTTATCCGGGGGCAACGAGCAGTACTTC

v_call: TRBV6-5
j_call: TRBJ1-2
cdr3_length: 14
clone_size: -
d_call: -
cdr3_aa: CASRYLGPNYGYTF
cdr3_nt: TGTGCCAGCAGATATCTTGGCCCCAACTATGGCTACACCTTC

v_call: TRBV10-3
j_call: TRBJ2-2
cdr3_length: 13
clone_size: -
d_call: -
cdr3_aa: CASREGARGELFF
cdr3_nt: TGTGCCAGCAGGGAGGGGGCACGTGGGGAGCTGTTTTTT

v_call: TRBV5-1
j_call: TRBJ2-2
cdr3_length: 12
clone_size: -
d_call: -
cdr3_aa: CASSLYGGELFF
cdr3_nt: TGCGCCAGCAGCTTGTACGGCGGGGAGCTGTTTTTT

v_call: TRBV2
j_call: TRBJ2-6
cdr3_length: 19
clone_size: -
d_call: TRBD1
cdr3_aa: CASRVRQGARDSGANVLTF
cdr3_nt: TGTGCCAGCAGGGTACGACAGGGGGCACGGGACTCTGGGGCCAACGTCCTGACTTTC

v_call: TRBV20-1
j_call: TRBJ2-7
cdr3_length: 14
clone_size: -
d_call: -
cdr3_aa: CSARAGSLGHEQYF
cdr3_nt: TGCAGTGCTAGAGCGGGGTCCCTGGGCCACGAGCAGTACTTC

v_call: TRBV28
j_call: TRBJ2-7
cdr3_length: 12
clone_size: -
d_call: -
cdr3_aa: CASSLWGTEQYF
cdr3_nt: TGTGCCAGCAGTTTATGGGGCACCGAGCAGTACTTC

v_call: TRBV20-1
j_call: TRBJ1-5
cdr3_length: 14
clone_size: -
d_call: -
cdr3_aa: CSARGTGASGAQHF
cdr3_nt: TGCAGTGCTAGAGGAACGGGGGCGAGTGGGGCCCAGCATTTT

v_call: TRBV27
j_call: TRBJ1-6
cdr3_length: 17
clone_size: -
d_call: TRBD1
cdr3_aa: CASSTTGMGSYNSPLHF
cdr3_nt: TGTGCCAGCAGTACGACAGGGATGGGCTCCTATAATTCACCCCTCCACTTT

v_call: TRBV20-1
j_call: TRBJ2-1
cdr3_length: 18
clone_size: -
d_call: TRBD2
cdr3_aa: CSALDWASGGASYNEQFF
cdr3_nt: TGCAGTGCCCTAGATTGGGCTAGCGGGGGGGCATCCTACAATGAGCAGTTCTTC

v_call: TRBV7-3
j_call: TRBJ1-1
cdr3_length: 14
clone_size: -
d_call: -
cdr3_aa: CASSLGASNTEAFF
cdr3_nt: TGTGCCAGCAGCTTAGGGGCCTCGAACACTGAAGCTTTCTTT